This T cell receptor (beta chain) was obtained from a study of blood T cells in healthy people across ages. Study results and caveats: Long-lived and aged donors differed, with more naive CD4+ cells and higher diversity in the long-lived.

PCR was performed a second time for about 6 to 11 cycles using a sample-barcoded 5' primer and a J-beta primer mix. TCRdb reprocessed the 5' RACE reads with MiXCR, giving one entry per CDR3 protein. The table has about 640,000 distinct CDR3 sequences, about 53% seen once; the top ten hold 35% to 40%. Regarding this clonotype: The antigen is not known.

Donors gave approximately 9.9 milliliters of peripheral blood apiece. The sample was blood. The TCR sequence derives from a man aged 55 to 70 in good health.

This chain's CDR3 is CASTHRAHGQNIQYF. In DNA form, the CDR3 reads TGTGCCAGCACCCATCGGGCCCACGGCCAAAACATTCAGTACTTC. V and J are TRBV12-3 or TRBV12-4 and TRBJ2-4; D not resolved. V was pared by 7 bases and J by 5 bases, with 18 bases between. This CDR3 is 15 amino acids long.